One and the same sample provided the 2 T cell receptor beta chains below, sequenced in a study of CD8 T cells in Susac syndrome. RNA amounts of about 0.5 to 1 ug underwent reverse transcription with random hexamers. TCRdb analysed the immunoSEQ multiplex PCR reads with MiXCR anew, one entry per CDR3 protein. The data contain under 150,000 distinct CDR3 sequences, less than 95% of them seen just once; the ten biggest clones take up roughly 0.13%. Sequencing was performed on CD4+ T cells from PBMCs. These receptors were taken from a human donor with multiple sclerosis.

In DNA, the CDR3 is TGTGCCAGCAGGCGCACAGGGGTAATTAACTATGGCTACACCTTC. Translation: CASRRTGVINYGYTF. This rearrangement joins TRBV7-9 to TRBJ1-2, with 7 bases fitting TRBD1. The CDR3 contains 15 residues. CDR1 is SEHNR and CDR2 is FQNEAQ in the germline V gene (reference sequence). V trimming: 6 bases; J trimming: 1 base; junction bases outside the gene matches: 8. Together with reference TRBV7-9 and TRBJ1-2, the CDR3 gives the full variable domain: DTGVSQNPRHKITKRGQNVTFRCDPISEHNRLYWYRQTLGQGPEFLTYFQNEAQLEKSRLLSDRFSAERPKGSFSTLEIQRTEQGDSAMYLCASRRTGVINYGYTFGSGTRLTVV.

The chain employs TRBV6-2 or TRBV6-3 and TRBJ2-1; D unresolved. Trimming shortened V by 4 bases and J by 10 bases, and 11 bases separated the two germline ends. CDR1 MNHEY and CDR2 SVGEGT come from the germline V gene. The CDR3 has 12 residues. The CDR3 bases are TGTGCCAGCAGTTCCGTGGGCAGGGAGCAGTTCTTC. This translates into CASSSVGREQFF.